This is a list of T cell receptor beta chains from one sample in a study of blood T cell repertoires in COVID-19. Sequenced by immunoSEQ multiplex PCR; TCRdb stores in-frame clones only, minus some. The sample has 65,000 to 75,000 clones; around three quarters are singletons. The specimen sequenced was peripheral blood. Source of these receptors: a human donor in a cohort sampled during active COVID-19. The CDR3 runs from the conserved cysteine through the conserved F or W. A D gene is named only where the DNA matches it firmly. Clone size is not always given. Where it is, it says once, few, many or a class for expanded clones.

v_call	d_call	clone_size	j_call	cdr3_aa	cdr3_nt
TRBV3-1/TRBV3-2	-	-	TRBJ1-6	CASSRGTGSALHF	TGTGCCAGCAGTCGGGGTACAGGGTCGGCCCTCCACTTT
TRBV10-2	TRBD2	-	TRBJ2-7	CASRASGSKYEQYF	TGCGCCAGCAGGGCTAGCGGGAGTAAGTACGAGCAGTACTTC
TRBV6-4	TRBD2	-	TRBJ2-1	CASRNPRRREGYEQFF	TGTGCCAGCAGGAACCCTCGACGGCGGGAGGGCTATGAGCAGTTCTTC
TRBV7-9	-	-	TRBJ1-6	CASSPTPPQTTFYSSPLHF	TGTGCCAGCAGCCCAACTCCCCCCCAGACAACGTTCTATAGTTCACCCCTCCACTTT
TRBV5-5	TRBD1	-	TRBJ1-2	CASSYTGTGPYGYTF	TGTGCCAGCAGCTATACCGGGACAGGACCCTATGGCTACACCTTC
TRBV18	TRBD1	-	TRBJ1-1	CASSPQGARTEAFF	TGTGCCAGCTCACCACAGGGGGCTCGGACTGAAGCTTTCTTT
TRBV25-1	-	once	TRBJ1-1	CASSRQENTEAFF	TGTGCCAGCAGTAGACAGGAGAACACTGAAGCTTTCTTT
TRBV19	-	few	TRBJ2-1	CASLLPGINEQFF	TGTGCCAGTCTACTTCCAGGGATAAATGAGCAGTTCTTC
TRBV30	-	-	TRBJ2-1	CATGYSGANEQFF	TGTGCGACTGGGTACTCTGGGGCCAATGAGCAGTTCTTC
TRBV4-1	-	once	TRBJ2-2	CASSQVVIGELFF	TGCGCCAGCAGCCAAGTAGTGATCGGGGAGCTGTTTTTT
TRBV3-1/TRBV3-2	TRBD1	once	TRBJ2-2	CASSQDVGTGSGELFF	TGTGCCAGCAGCCAAGATGTGGGGACAGGGTCCGGGGAGCTGTTTTTT
TRBV5-1	TRBD2	-	TRBJ2-3	CASSLALGTRDTDTQYF	TGCGCCAGCAGCTTGGCCCTCGGGACTAGAGACACAGATACGCAGTATTTT
TRBV6-6	TRBD1	many	TRBJ1-4	CASSPGQGYNEKLFF	TGTGCCAGCAGTCCCGGACAGGGGTATAATGAAAAACTGTTTTTT
TRBV3-1/TRBV3-2	-	-	TRBJ1-3	CASSQMRRDSGNTIYF	TGTGCCAGCAGCCAGATGCGTAGAGATTCTGGAAACACCATATATTTT
TRBV18	-	once	TRBJ2-3	CATLLGRSTDTQYF	TGTGCCACCCTTCTGGGGAGGAGCACAGATACGCAGTATTTT
TRBV7-9	TRBD1	-	TRBJ1-2	CASSLRPGQGDYTF	TGTGCCAGCAGCCTACGACCGGGACAGGGAGACTACACCTTC
TRBV10-3	-	-	TRBJ2-5	CAISVSQETQYF	TGTGCCATCAGTGTCAGTCAAGAGACCCAGTACTTC
TRBV19	-	-	TRBJ1-5	CASSPGTEGEPQHF	TGTGCCAGTAGTCCCGGGACCGAGGGGGAGCCCCAGCATTTT
TRBV28	-	-	TRBJ2-5	CASSLVSGAIKTQYF	TGTGCCAGCAGTTTAGTTTCTGGAGCAATTAAGACCCAGTACTTC
TRBV2	-	-	TRBJ1-2	CASSDGWYGYTF	TGTGCCAGCAGTGACGGTTGGTATGGCTACACCTTC
TRBV5-5	TRBD2	-	TRBJ2-7	CASSLTGGPRSYEQYF	TGTGCCAGCAGCTTGACGGGAGGGCCGAGGTCCTACGAGCAGTACTTC
TRBV21-1	-	-	TRBJ2-7	CASSKAASGSTYEQYF	TGTGCCAGCAGCAAAGCCGCTAGCGGGAGTACCTACGAGCAGTACTTC
TRBV11-2	-	-	TRBJ2-7	CASRPGSSYEQYF	TGTGCCAGCAGACCGGGATCCTCCTACGAGCAGTACTTC
TRBV7-9	-	-	TRBJ2-7	CASSRGLSYEQYF	TGTGCCAGCAGCCGTGGACTCTCCTACGAGCAGTACTTC
TRBV6-6	-	-	TRBJ1-1	CASSSLGGGSTEAFF	TGTGCCAGCAGTTCCCTGGGAGGGGGGAGCACTGAAGCTTTCTTT
TRBV19	TRBD2	many	TRBJ2-7	CASSILLTSGRAEQYF	TGTGCCAGTAGTATCCTTTTGACTAGCGGGAGGGCCGAGCAGTACTTC
TRBV30	-	-	TRBJ1-3	CAWSPGQHSGNTIYF	TGTGCCTGGAGCCCGGGACAACACTCTGGAAACACCATATATTTT
TRBV4-1	TRBD2	-	TRBJ2-7	CASSHQREGPYEQYF	TGCGCCAGCAGCCATCAGCGGGAGGGCCCCTACGAGCAGTACTTC
TRBV4-3	-	-	TRBJ1-1	CASSQDLVTANTEAFF	TGCGCCAGCAGCCAAGATCTTGTGACAGCTAACACTGAAGCTTTCTTT
TRBV27	TRBD1	few	TRBJ1-5	CASSTGSRLRTNQPQHF	TGTGCCAGCTCGACAGGGTCAAGGCTGCGTACTAATCAGCCCCAGCATTTT
TRBV6-5	TRBD2	-	TRBJ2-7	CASSYATSGSEQYF	TGTGCCAGCAGTTACGCGACTAGCGGGAGCGAGCAGTACTTC
TRBV5-1	TRBD2	-	TRBJ2-7	CASSYGTSGINEQYF	TGCGCCAGCAGCTACGGGACTAGCGGGATCAACGAGCAGTACTTC
TRBV29-1	TRBD2	-	TRBJ2-3	CSASGTSGADTQYF	TGCAGCGCCTCCGGGACTAGCGGGGCAGATACGCAGTATTTT
TRBV15	-	-	TRBJ1-2	CATSRDLTIDYGYTF	TGTGCCACCAGCAGAGATCTAACGATTGATTATGGCTACACCTTC
TRBV18	TRBD2	-	TRBJ2-7	CASSPTSGYEQYF	TGTGCCAGCTCACCAACTAGCGGTTACGAGCAGTACTTC
TRBV19	-	-	TRBJ2-7	CASSMNWAPSREQYF	TGTGCCAGTAGTATGAATTGGGCCCCTTCTCGGGAGCAGTACTTC
TRBV29-1	TRBD2	-	TRBJ2-7	CSVDTSGTAYEQYF	TGCAGCGTTGACACTAGCGGGACCGCCTACGAGCAGTACTTC
TRBV27	TRBD1	-	TRBJ2-7	CASSYAGTGVSWQYF	TGTGCCAGCAGTTATGCCGGGACAGGGGTTTCGTGGCAGTACTTC
TRBV7-6	TRBD2	-	TRBJ2-1	CASSPRLADEQFF	TGTGCCAGCAGCCCACGACTAGCCGATGAGCAGTTCTTC
TRBV10-2	TRBD1	-	TRBJ2-7	CASSYSDRGQGEQYF	TGCGCCAGCAGTTACTCCGACAGGGGGCAAGGGGAGCAGTACTTC
TRBV5-5	TRBD1	-	TRBJ2-7	CASSFMTGKAYEQYF	TGTGCCAGCAGCTTTATGACAGGGAAGGCCTACGAGCAGTACTTC
TRBV4-3	-	-	TRBJ2-1	CASSQEAALFEQFF	TGCGCCAGCAGCCAGGAGGCCGCCCTCTTTGAGCAGTTCTTC